This T cell receptor (beta chain) emerged from a study of beta chain features in type 1 diabetes. The authors reverse transcribed all of the isolated RNA, so sequencing captured expressed TCRB transcripts. Sequenced by immunoSEQ multiplex PCR; TCRdb stores in-frame clones only, minus some. The data show around 340,000 clones, around 7.6% seen once. CDR1 is MDHEN, CDR2 SYDVKM, per germline. The V end lost 6 bases, the J end lost 1 base, and 21 bases lay between the germline ends. This CDR3 region has 18 residues. Each of the CD4+ naive, central memory, regulatory and stem cell-like memory populations was sorted via CD45RO/CCR7/CD25/CD127/CD95/CD27.

The receptor's source is a young woman in good health. The rearrangement links TRBV28 to TRBJ2-2; tentatively, D is TRBD2 (6 bases). The sequenced sample was central memory CD4+ T cells from blood. The DNA for the CDR3 is TGTGCCAGCAGAAATTTGGGTCTCGGGACTGAGAACACCGGGGAGCTGTTTTTT. It yields the protein CASRNLGLGTENTGELFF. The complete variable domain, with remaining parts taken from reference TRBV28 and TRBJ2-2, reads DVKVTQSSRYLVKRTGEKVFLECVQDMDHENMFWYRQDPGLGLRLIYFSYDVKMKEKGDIPEGYSVSREKKERFSLILESASTNQTSMYLCASRNLGLGTENTGELFFGEGSRLTVL.